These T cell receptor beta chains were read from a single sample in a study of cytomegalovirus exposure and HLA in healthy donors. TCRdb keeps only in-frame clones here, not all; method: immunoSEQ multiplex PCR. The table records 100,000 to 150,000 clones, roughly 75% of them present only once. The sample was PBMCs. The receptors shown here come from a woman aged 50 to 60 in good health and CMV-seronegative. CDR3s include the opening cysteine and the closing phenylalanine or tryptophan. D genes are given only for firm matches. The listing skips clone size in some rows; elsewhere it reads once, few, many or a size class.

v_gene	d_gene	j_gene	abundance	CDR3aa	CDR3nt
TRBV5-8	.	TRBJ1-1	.	CASSLTTGRPDTEAFF	TGTGCCAGCAGCTTGACTACAGGCCGTCCCGACACTGAAGCTTTCTTT
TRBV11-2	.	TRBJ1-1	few	CASSLVGTEAFF	TGTGCCAGCAGCTTAGTCGGCACTGAAGCTTTCTTT
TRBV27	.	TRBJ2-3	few	CASSSASSSGTDTQYF	TGTGCCAGCAGTTCCGCCTCCAGTAGCGGCACAGATACGCAGTATTTT
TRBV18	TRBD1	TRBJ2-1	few	CASSPAGQGSYNEQFF	TGTGCCAGCTCACCAGCAGGACAGGGGTCCTACAATGAGCAGTTCTTC
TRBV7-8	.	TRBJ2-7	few	CASSLQGSSYEQYF	TGTGCCAGCAGCTTACAGGGGAGTTCCTACGAGCAGTACTTC
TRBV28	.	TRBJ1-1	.	CASSLRREAFF	TGTGCCAGCAGTTTAAGGCGGGAAGCTTTCTTT
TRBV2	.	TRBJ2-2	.	CASRADTGELFF	TGTGCCAGCAGGGCTGACACCGGGGAGCTGTTTTTT
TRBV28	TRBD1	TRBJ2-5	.	CASSPGTGGQETQYF	TGTGCCAGCAGTCCCGGGACAGGGGGCCAAGAGACCCAGTACTTC
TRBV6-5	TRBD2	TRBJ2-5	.	CASSYTSGRAEETQYF	TGTGCCAGCAGTTACACTAGCGGGAGGGCCGAGGAGACCCAGTACTTC
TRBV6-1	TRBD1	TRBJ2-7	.	CASSGDRVGSYEQYF	TGTGCCAGCAGCGGGGACAGGGTGGGTTCCTACGAGCAGTACTTC
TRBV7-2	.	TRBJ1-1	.	CASSLQGNTEAFF	TGTGCCAGCAGCTTACAGGGCAACACTGAAGCTTTCTTT
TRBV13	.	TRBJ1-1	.	CASSLHGGQTTEAFF	TGTGCCAGCAGCTTACACGGCGGGCAAACAACTGAAGCTTTCTTT
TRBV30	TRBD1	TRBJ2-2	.	CACPRDRDSGELFF	TGTGCCTGCCCACGGGACAGGGACTCCGGGGAGCTGTTTTTT
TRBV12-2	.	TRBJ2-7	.	CASRLAEPTSGRRVEQYF	TGTGCAAGTCGCTTAGCAGAACCAACTAGCGGGAGACGAGTCGAGCAGTACTTC
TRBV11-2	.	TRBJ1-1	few	CASSLNAGLKNTEAFF	TGTGCCAGCAGCTTGAACGCAGGATTGAAGAACACTGAAGCTTTCTTT
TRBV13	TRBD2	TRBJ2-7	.	CASSTYGTSGRGRESRPEQYF	TGTGCCAGCAGCACCTATGGGACTAGCGGGAGGGGCCGGGAATCCCGACCCGAGCAGTACTTC
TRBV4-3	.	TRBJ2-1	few	CASSQERVYNEQFF	TGCGCCAGCAGCCAAGAGCGAGTTTACAATGAGCAGTTCTTC
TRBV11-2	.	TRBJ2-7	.	CASSRNPGEQYF	TGTGCCAGCAGCCGAAATCCCGGCGAGCAGTACTTC
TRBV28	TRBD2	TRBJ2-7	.	CASSLSAGAVPYEQYF	TGTGCCAGCAGTTTATCTGCGGGAGCCGTCCCCTACGAGCAGTACTTC
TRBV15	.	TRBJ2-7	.	CATSRGRAAEQYF	TGTGCCACCAGCAGAGGTCGAGCGGCCGAGCAGTACTTC
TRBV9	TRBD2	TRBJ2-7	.	CASSVAPSGRADEQYF	TGTGCCAGCAGCGTAGCCCCTAGCGGGAGGGCCGACGAGCAGTACTTC
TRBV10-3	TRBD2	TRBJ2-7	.	CAISESVFLAGVSHEQYF	TGTGCCATCAGTGAGTCGGTCTTTTTGGCGGGAGTCTCCCACGAGCAGTACTTC
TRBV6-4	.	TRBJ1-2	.	CASKDSTYGGYTF	TGTGCCAGCAAGGACAGTACTTACGGTGGCTACACCTTC
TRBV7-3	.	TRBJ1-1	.	CASSATGNTEAFF	TGTGCCAGCAGCGCAACAGGGAACACTGAAGCTTTCTTT
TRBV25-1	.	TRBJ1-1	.	CASSPQSGPYEAFF	TGTGCCAGCAGTCCCCAATCGGGTCCGTATGAAGCTTTCTTT
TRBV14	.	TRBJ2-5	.	CASSQDPPLQETQYF	TGTGCCAGCAGCCAAGACCCTCCTCTCCAAGAGACCCAGTACTTC
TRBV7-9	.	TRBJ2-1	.	CASSSIPSGRNEQFF	TGTGCCAGCAGCTCTATACCCTCCGGTCGCAATGAGCAGTTCTTC
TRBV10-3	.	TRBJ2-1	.	CAISGDTAGIGEQFF	TGTGCCATCAGTGGGGACACCGCCGGTATCGGTGAGCAGTTCTTC